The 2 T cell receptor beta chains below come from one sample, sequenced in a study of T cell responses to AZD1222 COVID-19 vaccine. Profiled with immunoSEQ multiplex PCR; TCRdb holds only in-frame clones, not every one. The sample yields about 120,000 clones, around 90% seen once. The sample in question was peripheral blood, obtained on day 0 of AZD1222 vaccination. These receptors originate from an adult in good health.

The CDR3 is CASSQTTRGGDTQYF. CDR3 sequence (DNA): TGTGCCAGCAGCCAAACGACACGGGGCGGGGATACGCAGTATTTT. The gene calls are TRBV3-1 (or the pseudogene TRBV3-2) and TRBJ2-3; perhaps D is TRBD1 or TRBD2 (5 bases each). The CDR3 contains 15 residues. Trimming shortened V by 2 bases and J by 6 bases, and 15 bases separated the two germline ends. Germline CDR1 and CDR2: LGHDT and YNNKEL (reference sequence).

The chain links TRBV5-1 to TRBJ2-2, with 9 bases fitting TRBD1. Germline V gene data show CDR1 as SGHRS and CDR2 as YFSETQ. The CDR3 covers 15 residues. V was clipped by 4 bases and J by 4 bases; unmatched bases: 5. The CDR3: CASSPQGQGTGELFF. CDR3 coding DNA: TGCGCCAGCAGCCCCCAGGGACAGGGCACCGGGGAGCTGTTTTTT.